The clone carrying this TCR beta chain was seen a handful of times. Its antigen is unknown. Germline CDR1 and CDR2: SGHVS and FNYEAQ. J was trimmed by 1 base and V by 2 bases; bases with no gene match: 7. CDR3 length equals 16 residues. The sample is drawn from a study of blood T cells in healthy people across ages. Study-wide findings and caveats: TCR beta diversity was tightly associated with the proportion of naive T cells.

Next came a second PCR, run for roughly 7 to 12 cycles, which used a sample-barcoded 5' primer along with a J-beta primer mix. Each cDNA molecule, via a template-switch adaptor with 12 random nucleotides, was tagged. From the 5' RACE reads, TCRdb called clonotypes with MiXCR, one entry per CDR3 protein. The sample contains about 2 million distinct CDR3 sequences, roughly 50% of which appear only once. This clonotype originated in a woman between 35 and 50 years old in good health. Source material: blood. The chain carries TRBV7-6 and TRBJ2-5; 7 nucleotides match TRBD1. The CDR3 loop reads CASSLRQGLIQETQYF. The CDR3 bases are TGTGCCAGCAGCTTACGACAGGGATTGATCCAAGAGACCCAGTACTTC.